The 28 T cell receptor beta chains in this list originate from one sample, sequenced in a study of cytomegalovirus exposure and HLA in healthy donors. The PCR had 60 Vbeta and 13 Jbeta primers. Assay used: immunoSEQ multiplex PCR; TCRdb lists only in-frame clones, some missing. This table has 100,000 to 150,000 clones, around 70% appearing once. Sequencing was carried out using PBMCs. The receptor set was obtained from a male donor in good health and CMV-seronegative.

This clone was picked up a small number of times. The chain carries TRBV27 and TRBJ2-1, with 14 bases matching TRBD2. J gave up 10 bases and V 5 bases, and 10 bases lay outside the gene matches. CDR1 is MNHEY and CDR2 is SMNVEV in the germline V gene (reference sequence). The CDR3 sequence is 16 residues long. The chain's CDR3 is CASSPGTSGGFWEQFF. The CDR3 DNA reads TGTGCCAGCAGTCCGGGGACTAGCGGGGGATTTTGGGAGCAGTTCTTC.

The V call is TRBV5-6, the J call TRBJ2-2, with a possible D match to TRBD1 (5 bases). CDR3 size: 14 residues. Germline V gene sequence: CDR1 SGHDT, CDR2 YYEEEE. V dropped 2 bases and J dropped 5 bases, with 10 bases sitting between them. CDR3 loop: CASSFTRGTGELFF. The CDR3 DNA follows: TGTGCCAGCAGCTTTACAAGGGGAACCGGGGAGCTGTTTTTT. The entire variable domain, with the rest obtained from reference TRBV5-6 and TRBJ2-2, is as follows: DAGVTQSPTHLIKTRGQQVTLRCSPKSGHDTVSWYQQALGQGPQFIFQYYEEEERQRGNFPDRFSGHQFPNYSSELNVNALLLGDSALYLCASSFTRGTGELFFGEGSRLTVL.

The chain uses TRBV4-3 and TRBJ1-6, with D possibly being TRBD1 (5 bases). The V and J ends lost 2 bases and 10 bases respectively, with 27 bases between them. CDR3 length equals 19 residues. Per the germline V gene, CDR1 is LGHNA and CDR2 is YSLEER. CDR3 nucleotide sequence: TGCGCCAGCAGCCAATCGCGGAAAGGAACAGGCTCGGTGGGATCACCCCTCCACTTT. Translated, it gives CASSQSRKGTGSVGSPLHF.

The rearrangement links TRBV5-1 to TRBJ1-4; D uncertain. Trimming cost V 0 bases and J 3 bases, with 15 bases left between them. CDR1 is SGHRS, CDR2 YFSETQ, per germline. The CDR3 has 17 amino acids. The CDR3, as DNA: TGCGCCAGCAGCTTGGGGCTCTCTTCGGGAGCTAATGAAAAACTGTTTTTT. It translates to CASSLGLSSGANEKLFF.

The chain combines TRBV5-5 with TRBJ1-5; weak D call: TRBD1 (5 bases). The germline CDR1 and CDR2 sequences are SGHKS and YYEKEE (reference sequence). V lost 2 bases, J lost 11 bases, and 17 bases lay in between. CDR3 length equals 14 residues. The CDR3 DNA sequence: TGTGCCAGCAGCTTCGGGGGGGGATCTGGGGCCCAGCATTTT. Its protein product is CASSFGGGSGAQHF.

The chain has TRBV10-3 and TRBJ2-1; 7 positions agree with TRBD2. This CDR3 is 19 amino acids long. In germline, CDR1 is ENHRY, CDR2 SYGVKD. V gave up 1 base and J gave up 0 bases; unmatched junction bases: 12. The CDR3 spells CAISELSGTGENSYNEQFF. DNA for the CDR3: TGTGCCATCAGTGAGTTGAGCGGGACCGGGGAAAACTCCTACAATGAGCAGTTCTTC.

This clone was detected only a few times. The rearrangement uses TRBV5-4 and TRBJ2-5; tentatively, D is TRBD1 (6 bases). The CDR3 totals 13 residues. The V gene's germline CDR1 is SGHNT and CDR2 YYREEE (reference sequence). V lost 2 bases, J lost 7 bases, and 12 bases lay in between. The CDR3 loop is CASSFSGDGTQYF. CDR3 nucleotide sequence: TGTGCCAGCAGCTTCTCAGGGGATGGGACCCAGTACTTC. Based on the CDR3 plus reference TRBV5-4 and TRBJ2-5, the full variable domain is ETGVTQSPTHLIKTRGQQVTLRCSSQSGHNTVSWYQQALGQGPQFIFQYYREEENGRGNFPPRFSGLQFPNYSSELNVNALELDDSALYLCASSFSGDGTQYFGPGTRLLVL.

This chain connects TRBV4-2 to TRBJ2-1; TRBD2 is a possible D gene (5 bases). The V and J ends lost 3 bases and 10 bases respectively, with 16 bases between them. Germline V gene data show CDR1 as LGHNA and CDR2 as YNFKEQ. The CDR3 has 14 residues. The CDR3 is CASSQKDLGSEQFF. The CDR3 DNA reads as TGTGCCAGCAGCCAGAAGGACTTAGGTAGCGAGCAGTTCTTC.

This chain joins TRBV2 and TRBJ1-6, with TRBD1 matching 7 bases. V trimming: 1 base; J trimming: 7 bases; junction bases outside the gene matches: 4. This CDR3 contains 15 residues. Germline loops: CDR1 SNHLY, CDR2 FYNNEI. In DNA form, the CDR3 reads TGTGCCAGCAGTGAAGAGCAGGGGGTGAATTCACCCCTCCACTTT. The encoded protein is CASSEEQGVNSPLHF.

CDR3 sequence: CASSLEGASSYNEQFF. The CDR3 DNA is TGTGCCAGCAGCTTGGAGGGGGCGAGCTCCTACAATGAGCAGTTCTTC. The chain carries TRBV5-4 and TRBJ2-1, with 7 bases identical to TRBD1. V dropped 0 bases and J dropped 0; count of bases not matched to a gene: 3. CDR1 SGHNT and CDR2 YYREEE come from the germline V gene (reference sequence). This CDR3 contains 16 residues.

The V and J genes are TRBV28 and TRBJ1-3, with 7 bases that match TRBD1. V was clipped by 5 bases and J by 0 bases; unmatched bases: 4. Germline lookup yields CDR1 MDHEN and CDR2 SYDVKM. The CDR3 loop spans 15 amino acids. The CDR3 coding sequence is TGTGCCAGCAGTCCCACAGGGGACTCTGGAAACACCATATATTTT. Protein sequence: CASSPTGDSGNTIYF.

This clone came up once. This chain joins TRBV28 and TRBJ2-7, with D possibly being TRBD2 (6 bases). The V and J ends lost 7 bases and 4 bases respectively, with 17 bases between them. This CDR3 contains 14 residues. The germline gives CDR1 MDHEN, CDR2 SYDVKM. The CDR3 region is CASTGRGGRYEQYF. For the CDR3, the DNA is TGTGCCAGCACGGGAAGGGGAGGAAGGTACGAGCAGTACTTC.

In this sample, this clone turned up once. The V gene is TRBV21-1, the J gene TRBJ2-7; the table's D call of TRBD2 was not tested on the DNA. TRBV21-1 is deemed a pseudogene. This CDR3 has 13 amino acids. The CDR3 is CASSKHRGYEQYF. The DNA for the CDR3 is TGTGCCAGCAGCAAACATCGGGGCTACGAGCAGTACTTC.

This chain joins TRBV28 and TRBJ1-1, with 7 nucleotides matching TRBD1. The CDR3 length is 13 residues. The V gene end was trimmed by 4 bases and the J gene end by 6 bases; junction bases not matched to a gene: 5. CDR1 is MDHEN, CDR2 SYDVKM, per germline. This chain's CDR3 is CASSYRGKSEAFF. The CDR3 region has the DNA TGTGCCAGCAGTTACAGGGGTAAATCTGAAGCTTTCTTT.

This clone was detected a few times. The chain joins TRBV28 to TRBJ1-1; D gene uncertain. V was cut by 3 bases and J by 4 bases, with 12 bases left in between. Germline CDR1 and CDR2: MDHEN and SYDVKM. This CDR3 has 14 amino acids. CDR3 amino acids: CASSLVNRGTEAFF. DNA of the CDR3: TGTGCCAGCAGTTTGGTAAACCGGGGCACTGAAGCTTTCTTT.

The CDR3 reads CASRARGRHGYTF. The CDR3 nucleotides read TGTGCCAGCAGGGCCAGGGGGCGTCATGGCTACACCTTC. This chain links TRBV28 with TRBJ1-2; 8 bases line up with TRBD1. Germline CDR1 reads MDHEN; CDR2 reads SYDVKM. There are 13 residues in the CDR3. V lost 6 bases to trimming and J lost 6 bases; unmatched junction nucleotides: 6.

This rearrangement joins TRBV7-9 to TRBJ2-3, with 7 bases matching TRBD2. The ends lost 2 bases at V and 5 bases at J; junction bases unmatched: 7. This CDR3 region has 15 residues. Germline V gene data show CDR1 as SEHNR and CDR2 as FQNEAQ (reference sequence). CDR3 region: CASSLRRERVDTQYF. CDR3 sequence (DNA): TGTGCCAGCAGCTTAAGGCGGGAGAGGGTAGATACGCAGTATTTT.

A single count supports this clone. V gene TRBV29-1 combines with J gene TRBJ2-3; maybe TRBD2 (6 bases). Germline V gene lookup returns CDR1 SQVTM and CDR2 ANQGSEA. V shed 7 bases and J shed 4 bases, with 15 bases lying between them. CDR3 size: 13 residues. CDR3 in amino acids: CSAGVFQSDTQYF. The CDR3 DNA is TGCAGCGCGGGGGTTTTCCAATCAGATACGCAGTATTTT.

This CDR3 is CASSQVSGILGETQYF. Written as DNA, the CDR3 is TGCGCCAGCAGCCAAGTAAGCGGGATCCTAGGGGAGACCCAGTACTTC. The chain combines TRBV4-1 with TRBJ2-5, with 7 bases matching TRBD2. The germline V gene encodes CDR1 MGHRA and CDR2 YSYEKL. The V segment lost 1 base and the J segment 5 bases; nucleotides outside the gene matches: 10. The CDR3 length is 16 residues.

A few counts support this clone. The rearrangement joins TRBV6-1 to TRBJ1-6, with D tentatively TRBD1 (6 bases). CDR1 and CDR2 from the germline V gene are MNHNS and SASEGT. The ends were cut back, 4 bases at V and 9 bases at J, with 16 bases in the middle. The length of the CDR3 is 15 residues. The CDR3 nucleotides read TGTGCCAGCAGTGTGGACAGTTCGGGCGGTTCACCCCTCCACTTT. Translating gives CASSVDSSGGSPLHF.

The chain is built from TRBV13 and TRBJ2-7, with 13 bases matching TRBD2. Germline CDR1 reads PRHDT; CDR2 reads FYEKMQ (reference sequence). V shed 7 bases and J 2 bases; nucleotides not matched to a gene: 2. This CDR3 has 14 residues. CDR3 in amino acids: CASKLAGGTYEQYF. In DNA form, the CDR3 reads TGTGCCAGCAAACTAGCGGGAGGGACCTACGAGCAGTACTTC. Supplemented by reference TRBV13 and TRBJ2-7, the full variable domain reads AAGVIQSPRHLIKEKRETATLKCYPIPRHDTVYWYQQGPGQDPQFLISFYEKMQSDKGSIPDRFSAQQFSDYHSELNMSSLELGDSALYFCASKLAGGTYEQYFGPGTRLTVT.

The CDR3 here is CASNYVGGAYNEQFF. In DNA, the CDR3 is TGTGCCAGCAATTACGTGGGCGGGGCCTACAATGAGCAGTTCTTC. The V gene is TRBV27, the J gene TRBJ2-1; perhaps TRBD2 as D (6 bases). CDR3 length equals 15 residues. CDR1 and CDR2 from the germline V gene are MNHEY and SMNVEV (reference sequence). Trimming cost V 7 bases and J 2 bases, with 15 bases left between them.

The chain carries TRBV19 and TRBJ1-6; the D is unclear. Trimming removed 2 bases from V and 7 bases from J, with 12 bases in between. Per germline, CDR1 LNHDA and CDR2 SQIVND (reference sequence). This CDR3 is 15 amino acids long. This chain's CDR3 is CASSIYSGSNSPLHF. CDR3 DNA: TGTGCCAGTAGTATATATTCCGGGTCCAATTCACCCCTCCACTTT.

This clone was detected only a few times. The rearrangement uses TRBV6-1 and TRBJ2-7; D not resolved. The germline V and J ends were trimmed by 6 bases and 10 bases, with 13 bases remaining between them. The CDR3 spans 11 residues. The germline CDR1 and CDR2 sequences are MNHNS and SASEGT. In DNA, the CDR3 is TGTGCCAGCAGCCTAGGTGTCTACCAGTACTTC. Amino acid sequence: CASSLGVYQYF.

The CDR3 protein is CASAIPGQGLSYGYTF. CDR3 DNA: TGTGCCAGTGCTATCCCGGGACAGGGCCTATCCTATGGCTACACCTTC. The chain carries TRBV19 and TRBJ1-2; 9 positions match TRBD1. CDR3 length: 16 residues. J lost 4 bases, V lost 8 bases, and 14 bases had no gene match. Germline V gives CDR1 LNHDA, CDR2 SQIVND (reference sequence).

This chain uses TRBV6-1 with TRBJ1-2; possibly TRBD1 for D (5 bases). Trimming shortened V by 2 bases and J by 7 bases, and 5 bases separated the two germline ends. Looked up from germline, CDR1 is MNHNS and CDR2 is SASEGT. The CDR3 covers 11 residues. CDR3 amino acids: CASSERGGYTF. In nucleotides, the CDR3 is TGTGCCAGCAGTGAAAGGGGTGGCTACACCTTC.

The gene calls are TRBV9 and TRBJ2-1, with 7 bases identical to TRBD1. Trimming removed 0 bases from V and 9 bases from J; junction bases left unmatched: 6. Germline V gene sequence: CDR1 SGDLS, CDR2 YYNGEE. The length of the CDR3 is 14 residues. The CDR3 coding sequence is TGTGCCAGCAGCGTAGTGCAGGGGGTAGGTGAGCAGTTCTTC. This codes for CASSVVQGVGEQFF.

This sequence joins TRBV5-4 and TRBJ1-4, with 9 bases identical to TRBD1. The trim removed 3 bases at V and 8 bases at J, leaving 5 bases unmatched. CDR3 size: 14 residues. The germline gives CDR1 SGHNT, CDR2 YYREEE (reference sequence). The CDR3 sequence: CASSYRGHGEKLFF. The CDR3, as DNA: TGTGCCAGCAGCTACAGGGGGCACGGCGAAAAACTGTTTTTT.